This T cell receptor beta chain was documented in a study of Ad26.COV2.S vaccination and SARS-CoV-2 variants. Using immunoSEQ multiplex PCR, the repertoire was profiled, and TCRdb retains in-frame clones only, with some absent. The repertoire holds over 400,000 clones, with approximately 92% as singletons. Treatment reported: some 20 received Ad26.COV2.S at low or high dose, single or two shots; about 5 received placebo; per-sample allocation not given. Specimen acquisition occurred on day 63 following the initial vaccine or placebo injection. The TCR comes from a person aged 18-65 years who received the Ad26.COV2.S COVID-19 vaccine or a placebo. Sequenced material: peripheral blood, taken in a trial of Ad26.COV2.S vaccine versus placebo.

CDR3 coding DNA: TGTGCCTGGAGTCCCAGGAGGGGCAGGGTGGGAGCTTTCTTT. Protein product: CAWSPRRGRVGAFF. The V and J genes are TRBV30 and TRBJ1-1, with D possibly being TRBD1 (5 bases). V was cut by 2 bases and J by 10 bases, with 20 bases left in between. The CDR3 has 14 residues. Germline values: CDR1 GTSNPN, CDR2 SVGIG (reference sequence).